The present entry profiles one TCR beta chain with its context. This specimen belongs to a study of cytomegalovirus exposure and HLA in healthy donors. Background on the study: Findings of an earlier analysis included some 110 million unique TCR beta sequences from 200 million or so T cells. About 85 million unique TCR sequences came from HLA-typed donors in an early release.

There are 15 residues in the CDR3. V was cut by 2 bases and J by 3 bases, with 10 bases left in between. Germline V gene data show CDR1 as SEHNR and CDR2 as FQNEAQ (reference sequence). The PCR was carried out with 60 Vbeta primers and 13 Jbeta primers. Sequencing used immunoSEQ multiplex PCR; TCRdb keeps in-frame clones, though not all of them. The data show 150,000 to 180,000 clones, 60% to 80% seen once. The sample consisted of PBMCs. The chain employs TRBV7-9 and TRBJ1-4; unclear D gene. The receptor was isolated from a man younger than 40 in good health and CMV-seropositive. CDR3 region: CASSLSDFANEKLFF. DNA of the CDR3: TGTGCCAGCAGCTTATCTGACTTCGCTAATGAAAAACTGTTTTTT.